This is a list of T cell receptor beta chains from one sample in a study of T cell repertoires in cytomegalovirus infection. TCRdb itself ran the reads through MiXCR, one entry per CDR3 protein. The sample records around 430,000 distinct CDR3 sequences, under 45% being singletons. No antigens are known for them. The material sequenced was cultured PBMCs, taken from culture after CMV antigen stimulation. Source of these receptors: a human donor in good health (CMV status not recorded). Some clones in this sample may be carry-over from other donors' samples. CDR3s include the opening cysteine and the closing phenylalanine or tryptophan. D genes are given only for firm matches. Clone size is not always given. Where it is, it says once, few, many or a class for expanded clones.

D gene: .; clone size: few; J gene: TRBJ2-5; V gene: TRBV27; CDR3 DNA: TGTGCCAGCAGTTTCCGACTAGGGGGGGAGACCCAGTACTTC; CDR3 protein: CASSFRLGGETQYF
D gene: .; clone size: .; J gene: TRBJ2-7; V gene: TRBV25-1; CDR3 DNA: TGTGCCAGCAGTGAGGGGAGAACCACCTCCTACGAGCAGTACTTC; CDR3 protein: CASSEGRTTSYEQYF
D gene: TRBD1; clone size: .; J gene: TRBJ2-7; V gene: TRBV6-1; CDR3 DNA: TGTGCCAGCAGTGACCCGGGACAGAGGAACTCCTACGAGCAGTACTTC; CDR3 protein: CASSDPGQRNSYEQYF
D gene: .; clone size: few; J gene: TRBJ2-3; V gene: TRBV4-3; CDR3 DNA: TGCGCCAGCAGCCACCCGGACTGGGAAACGGCGGGGTATACGCAGTATTTT; CDR3 protein: CASSHPDWETAGYTQYF
D gene: TRBD2; clone size: .; J gene: TRBJ2-7; V gene: TRBV7-2; CDR3 DNA: TGTGCCAGCAGCTCCCCCGGGAGGGGTGGCTACGAGCAGTACTTC; CDR3 protein: CASSSPGRGGYEQYF
D gene: .; clone size: .; J gene: TRBJ2-3; V gene: TRBV2; CDR3 DNA: TGTGCCAGCAGTGCCCAAACAGGGAGTGGAGATACGCAGTATTTT; CDR3 protein: CASSAQTGSGDTQYF
D gene: .; clone size: .; J gene: TRBJ2-5; V gene: TRBV7-4; CDR3 DNA: TGTGCCAGCAGCTTAGTGGACACCTCCCAAGAGACCCAGTACTTC; CDR3 protein: CASSLVDTSQETQYF
D gene: .; clone size: .; J gene: TRBJ1-2; V gene: TRBV6-1; CDR3 DNA: TGTGCCAGCAGTGAAGGGAGGGGGTCCGGCTATGGCTACACCTTC; CDR3 protein: CASSEGRGSGYGYTF
D gene: TRBD2; clone size: .; J gene: TRBJ2-3; V gene: TRBV6-5; CDR3 DNA: TGTGCCAGCAGTGATACTAGCGTCAGCACAGATACGCAGTATTTT; CDR3 protein: CASSDTSVSTDTQYF
D gene: TRBD2; clone size: .; J gene: TRBJ2-7; V gene: TRBV7-2; CDR3 DNA: TGTGCCAGCAGCTCCTCTAGCGGGATTTCGTACGAGCAGTACTTC; CDR3 protein: CASSSSSGISYEQYF
D gene: .; clone size: .; J gene: TRBJ2-1; V gene: TRBV10-3; CDR3 DNA: TGTGCCATCAGGTCTAACAATGAGCAGTTCTTC; CDR3 protein: CAIRSNNEQFF
D gene: TRBD1; clone size: few; J gene: TRBJ2-5; V gene: TRBV7-2; CDR3 DNA: TGTGCCAGCAACCTGGACAGGGACCAAGAGACCCAGTACTTC; CDR3 protein: CASNLDRDQETQYF
D gene: .; clone size: .; J gene: TRBJ1-5; V gene: TRBV7-2; CDR3 DNA: TGTGCCAGCAGCAGCTTAATCCCAGGGTTGAGCAATCAGCCCCAGCATTTT; CDR3 protein: CASSSLIPGLSNQPQHF
D gene: .; clone size: .; J gene: TRBJ2-6; V gene: TRBV7-6; CDR3 DNA: TGTGCCAGCAGCCGGAGGACCTCTGGGGCCAACGTCCTGACTTTC; CDR3 protein: CASSRRTSGANVLTF
D gene: TRBD2; clone size: few; J gene: TRBJ2-3; V gene: TRBV7-2; CDR3 DNA: TGTGCCAGCAGCTTATTAGCGGGGGTGCTCACAGATACGCAGTATTTT; CDR3 protein: CASSLLAGVLTDTQYF
D gene: TRBD2; clone size: .; J gene: TRBJ2-7; V gene: TRBV7-2; CDR3 DNA: TGTGCCAGCAGCCCCCGGGGAGGGCCCTACGAGCAGTACTTC; CDR3 protein: CASSPRGGPYEQYF
D gene: .; clone size: .; J gene: TRBJ2-6; V gene: TRBV6-2/TRBV6-3; CDR3 DNA: TGTGCCAGCACTAATTCTGGGGCCAACGTCCTGACTTTC; CDR3 protein: CASTNSGANVLTF
D gene: .; clone size: .; J gene: TRBJ2-5; V gene: TRBV7-6; CDR3 DNA: TGTGCCAGCAGCTCTTACAGGGTCCAAGAGACCCAGTACTTC; CDR3 protein: CASSSYRVQETQYF
D gene: .; clone size: .; J gene: TRBJ2-7; V gene: TRBV6-2/TRBV6-3; CDR3 DNA: TGTGCCAGCAGTTACCGCCTAGGGGAAAGCTCGGACGAGCAGTACTTC; CDR3 protein: CASSYRLGESSDEQYF
D gene: .; clone size: .; J gene: TRBJ2-2; V gene: TRBV14; CDR3 DNA: TGTGCCAGCAGCCAATTACAGGGTGGCACCGGGGAGCTGTTTTTT; CDR3 protein: CASSQLQGGTGELFF
D gene: TRBD2; clone size: .; J gene: TRBJ2-2; V gene: TRBV6-5; CDR3 DNA: TGTGCCAGCAGTTCACTAGCGGGGGGGCCACACACCGGGGAGCTGTTTTTT; CDR3 protein: CASSSLAGGPHTGELFF
D gene: TRBD2; clone size: .; J gene: TRBJ2-3; V gene: TRBV5-1; CDR3 DNA: TGCGCCAGCAGCATCAACCTAGCGGGGGGAAACACAGATACGCAGTATTTT; CDR3 protein: CASSINLAGGNTDTQYF
D gene: TRBD2; clone size: few; J gene: TRBJ2-1; V gene: TRBV7-8; CDR3 DNA: TGTGCCAGCAGCCAATATGGGAGGGCAATGGAGCAGTTCTTC; CDR3 protein: CASSQYGRAMEQFF
D gene: .; clone size: .; J gene: TRBJ2-7; V gene: TRBV7-4; CDR3 DNA: TGTGCCAGCAGCTTAGCAGGTCAGGGAAACTCCGAGCAGTACTTC; CDR3 protein: CASSLAGQGNSEQYF
D gene: .; clone size: .; J gene: TRBJ1-5; V gene: TRBV7-8; CDR3 DNA: TGTGCCAGCAGCTTAGAGCTAGTGACTCCGGAAGGTCAGCCCCAGCATTTT; CDR3 protein: CASSLELVTPEGQPQHF
D gene: TRBD2; clone size: once; J gene: TRBJ2-5; V gene: TRBV20-1; CDR3 DNA: TGCAGTGCTGGGACTAGCGGGAGGGTGTGGGAGACCCAGTACTTC; CDR3 protein: CSAGTSGRVWETQYF
D gene: .; clone size: few; J gene: TRBJ2-3; V gene: TRBV4-1; CDR3 DNA: TGCGCCAGCAGCCAAGATCGCGGGCCGTGGGATACGCAGTATTTT; CDR3 protein: CASSQDRGPWDTQYF
D gene: .; clone size: .; J gene: TRBJ2-7; V gene: TRBV7-2; CDR3 DNA: TGTGCCAGCAGCTTCCGACTACTCTCCTACGAGCAGTACTTC; CDR3 protein: CASSFRLLSYEQYF
D gene: .; clone size: .; J gene: TRBJ2-7; V gene: TRBV12-3/TRBV12-4; CDR3 DNA: TGTGCCAGCCCCCCGGGAGGGACAGACTGCTACGAGCAGTACTTC; CDR3 protein: CASPPGGTDCYEQYF
D gene: .; clone size: .; J gene: TRBJ2-7; V gene: TRBV18; CDR3 DNA: TGTGCCAGCTCACCGCCTAGCTTCTACGAGCAGTACTTC; CDR3 protein: CASSPPSFYEQYF
D gene: TRBD1; clone size: .; J gene: TRBJ2-5; V gene: TRBV7-3; CDR3 DNA: TGTGCCAGCAGCGGCGGACAGGGCCGGAGGGGTGAGACCCAGTACTTC; CDR3 protein: CASSGGQGRRGETQYF
D gene: .; clone size: few; J gene: TRBJ2-1; V gene: TRBV4-3; CDR3 DNA: TGCGCCAGCAGCCAAGAGTCGTCCGTTGAGCAGTTCTTC; CDR3 protein: CASSQESSVEQFF
D gene: .; clone size: .; J gene: TRBJ2-3; V gene: TRBV7-9; CDR3 DNA: TGTGCCAGCAGCTTAGTTTCCCTAGCTGGGTATACGCAGTATTTT; CDR3 protein: CASSLVSLAGYTQYF
D gene: .; clone size: .; J gene: TRBJ1-6; V gene: TRBV20-1; CDR3 DNA: TGCAGTGCTAGAGAGAGGGAAAATTCACCCCTCCACTTT; CDR3 protein: CSARERENSPLHF
D gene: .; clone size: .; J gene: TRBJ2-7; V gene: TRBV7-6; CDR3 DNA: TGTGCCAGCAGCCCTCTGGGGGGGGGCCCCTACGAGCAGTACTTC; CDR3 protein: CASSPLGGGPYEQYF
D gene: .; clone size: .; J gene: TRBJ1-5; V gene: TRBV6-2/TRBV6-3; CDR3 DNA: TGTGCCAGCAGGATAGAAGTGGAGCCCCAGCATTTT; CDR3 protein: CASRIEVEPQHF